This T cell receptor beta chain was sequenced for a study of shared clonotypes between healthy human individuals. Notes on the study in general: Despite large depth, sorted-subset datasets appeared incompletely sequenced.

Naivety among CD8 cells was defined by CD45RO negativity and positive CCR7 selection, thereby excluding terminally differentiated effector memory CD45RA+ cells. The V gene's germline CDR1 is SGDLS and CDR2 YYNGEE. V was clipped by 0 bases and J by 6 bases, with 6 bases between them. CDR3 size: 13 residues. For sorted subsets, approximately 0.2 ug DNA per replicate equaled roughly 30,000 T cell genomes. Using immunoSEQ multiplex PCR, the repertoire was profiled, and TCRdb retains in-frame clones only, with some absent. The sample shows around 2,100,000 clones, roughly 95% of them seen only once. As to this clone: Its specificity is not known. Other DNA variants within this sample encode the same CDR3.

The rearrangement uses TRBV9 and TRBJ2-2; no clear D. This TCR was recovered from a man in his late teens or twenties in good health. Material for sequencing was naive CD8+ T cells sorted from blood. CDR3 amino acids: CASSVVLSGELFF. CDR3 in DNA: TGTGCCAGCAGCGTAGTGTTGTCCGGGGAGCTGTTTTTT.